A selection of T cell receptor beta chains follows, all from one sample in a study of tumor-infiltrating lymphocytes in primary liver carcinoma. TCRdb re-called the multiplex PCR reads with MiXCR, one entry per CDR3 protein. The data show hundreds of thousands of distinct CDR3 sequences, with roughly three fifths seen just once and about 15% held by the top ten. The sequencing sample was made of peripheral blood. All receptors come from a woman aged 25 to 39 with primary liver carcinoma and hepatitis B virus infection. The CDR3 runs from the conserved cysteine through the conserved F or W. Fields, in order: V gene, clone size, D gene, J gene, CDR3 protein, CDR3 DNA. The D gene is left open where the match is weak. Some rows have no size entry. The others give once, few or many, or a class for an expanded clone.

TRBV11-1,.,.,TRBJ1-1,CASRLAKDETEAFF,TGTGCCAGCAGGTTGGCTAAAGACGAAACTGAAGCTTTCTTT
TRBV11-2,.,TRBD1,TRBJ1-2,CASSPGQGGYGYAF,TGTGCCAGCAGCCCTGGACAGGGTGGCTATGGCTACGCTTTC
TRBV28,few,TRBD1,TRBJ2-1,CASSFGTERDNEQFF,TGTGCCAGCAGTTTCGGGACAGAGAGAGACAATGAGCAGTTCTTC
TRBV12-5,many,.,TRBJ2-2,CASLGDSNTGELFF,TGTGCTAGTCTAGGGGACTCGAACACCGGGGAGCTGTTTTTT
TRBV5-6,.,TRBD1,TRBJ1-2,CASSLLDRGEGYTF,TGTGCCAGCAGCCTCCTGGACAGGGGTGAGGGCTACACCTTC
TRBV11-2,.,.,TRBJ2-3,CASSSTRFGVADMQYF,TGTGCCAGCAGCTCTACCCGGTTCGGGGTCGCAGATATGCAGTATTTT
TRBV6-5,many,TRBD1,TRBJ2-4,CASSPGTGPNIQYF,TGTGCCAGCAGTCCCGGGACAGGGCCAAACATTCAGTACTTC
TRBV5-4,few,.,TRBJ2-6,CASSPGESLSSGANVLTF,TGTGCCAGCAGCCCCGGCGAGAGCCTAAGCTCTGGGGCCAACGTCCTGACTTTC
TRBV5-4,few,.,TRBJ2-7,CASSHAGTPSKQYF,TGTGCCAGCAGCCACGCCGGGACTCCATCGAAGCAGTACTTC
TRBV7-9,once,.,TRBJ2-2,CASSLALTRDRGVGELLF,TGTGCCAGCAGCTTAGCCTTAACGCGGGACAGAGGCGTGGGGGAGCTGTTATTT
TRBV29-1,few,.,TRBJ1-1,CSASVPNTEAFF,TGCAGCGCCAGTGTCCCGAACACTGAAGCTTTCTTT
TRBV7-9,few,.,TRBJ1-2,CASSLALGGGYTF,TGTGCCAGCAGCCTCGCGTTAGGAGGGGGCTACACCTTC
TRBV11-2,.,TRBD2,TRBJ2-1,CASSLCWRLAGDGEQFF,TGTGCCAGCAGCTTATGTTGGAGACTAGCGGGAGATGGTGAGCAGTTCTTC
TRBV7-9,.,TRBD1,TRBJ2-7,CASSLGFDRENEQYF,TGTGCCAGCAGCTTAGGATTCGACAGGGAGAACGAGCAGTACTTC
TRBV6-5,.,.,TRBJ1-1,CAITPADRRGVTEAFF,TGTGCCATCACTCCGGCGGACCGCCGAGGGGTCACTGAAGCTTTCTTT